This record covers a single T cell receptor (beta chain). Antigen unknown. PCR employed 60 Vbeta and 13 Jbeta primers. Data came from immunoSEQ multiplex PCR; TCRdb stores just in-frame clones and leaves some out. The sample contains over 150,000 clones, about 69% of which appear only once. These data are taken from a study of cytomegalovirus exposure and HLA in healthy donors. Whole-study findings and limits: Evidence from a later analysis indicated that most CMV-associated TCR beta chains looked HLA-restricted. Later analysis revealed greater clonal expansion in HLA-associated TCR beta chains than in equally common others. In a later analysis, TCR association rates varied by HLA locus: DRB1 most, HLA-C fewest. Most TCR sequences proved rare, with some public TCRs found in many donors.

There are 19 residues in the CDR3. Germline assignment: CDR1 SGHNT and CDR2 YYREEE (reference sequence). Trimming cost V 2 bases and J 4 bases; bases outside gene matches: 19. The sequenced material came from PBMCs. The chain uses TRBV5-4 and TRBJ2-7; 9 bases match TRBD2. The sequence derives from a man under 40 in good health and CMV-seropositive. The CDR3, as DNA: TGTGCCAGCAGCTTAGGGCGGAGCGGGGGGACAACCGAGGCTTACGAGCAGTACTTC. Protein sequence: CASSLGRSGGTTEAYEQYF.